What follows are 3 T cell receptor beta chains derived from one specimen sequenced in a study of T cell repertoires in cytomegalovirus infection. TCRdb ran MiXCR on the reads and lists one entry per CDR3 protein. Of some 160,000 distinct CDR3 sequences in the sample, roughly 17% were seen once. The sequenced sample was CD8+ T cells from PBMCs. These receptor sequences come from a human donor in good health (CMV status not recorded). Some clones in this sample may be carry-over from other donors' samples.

CDR3 loop: CASSPIAGSYNEQFF. CDR3 nucleotides: TGTGCCAGCAGCCCAATAGCGGGGTCCTACAATGAGCAGTTCTTC. V and J are TRBV7-8 and TRBJ2-1; 8 nucleotides match TRBD2. The CDR3 covers 15 residues. V shed 5 bases, J shed 1 base, and the junction held 4 bases outside the gene matches. The germline V gene has CDR1 SGHVS and CDR2 FQNEAQ.

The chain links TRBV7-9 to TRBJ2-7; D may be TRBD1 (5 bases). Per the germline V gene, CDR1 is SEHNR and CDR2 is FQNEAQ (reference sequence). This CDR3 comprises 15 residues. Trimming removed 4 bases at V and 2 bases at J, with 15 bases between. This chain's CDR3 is CASSSLDSPPYEQYF. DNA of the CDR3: TGTGCCAGCAGCTCGTTAGACAGTCCACCCTACGAGCAGTACTTC.

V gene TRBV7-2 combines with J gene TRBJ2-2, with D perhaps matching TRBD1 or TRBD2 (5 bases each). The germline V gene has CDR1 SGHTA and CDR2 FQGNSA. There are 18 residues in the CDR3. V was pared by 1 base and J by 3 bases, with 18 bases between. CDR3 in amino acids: CASSLEVRKLGDTGELFF. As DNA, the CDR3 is TGTGCCAGCAGCTTAGAGGTTAGAAAGTTGGGGGACACCGGGGAGCTGTTTTTT.